This T cell receptor (beta chain) emerged from a study of technical replicates of blood from a handful of donors. This CDR3 has 13 residues. Germline V gene sequence: CDR1 SGHDT, CDR2 YYEEEE. V lost 3 bases and J lost 7, with 14 bases in between. Data came from immunoSEQ multiplex PCR; TCRdb stores just in-frame clones and leaves some out. This table has around 98,000 clones, roughly 95% appearing once. V usage is TRBV5-6 and J usage is TRBJ2-7, with D possibly TRBD1 on 5 matching bases. The origin of this receptor is a human donor in good health. The sequencing input was T cells isolated from PBMCs. CDR3 nucleotide sequence: TGTGCCAGCAGCTCGGACCAGGGTGGAGAGCAGTACTTC. Translating it yields CASSSDQGGEQYF.